This T cell receptor beta chain was captured by sequencing in a study of control samples from healthy donors and cancer patients. The V end was cut by 0 bases, the J end by 3 bases, with 9 bases between. The CDR3 runs to 14 residues. Germline values: CDR1 MNHNY, CDR2 SVGAGI (reference sequence). The table came from immunoSEQ multiplex PCR; TCRdb's copy has only in-frame clones and leaves some out. Among 100,000 to 150,000 clones, around 92% were seen once, and the ten largest hold just over 7.5%. The V and J genes are TRBV6-6 and TRBJ2-7; D possibly corresponds to TRBD2 (6 bases). The TCR originated in a man aged 50-59 years with head and neck cancer. The sample comprised PBMCs. The CDR3 region is CASSYSSGGYEQYF. As DNA, the CDR3 is TGTGCCAGCAGTTACTCTAGCGGAGGCTACGAGCAGTACTTC.